Presented here are 30 T cell receptor beta chains from one specimen sequenced in a study of T-cell reconstitution after alpha-beta-depleted transplantation in children. TCRbeta library construction was performed incorporating unique molecular identifiers. Each CDR3 protein is one row after TCRdb ran MiXCR on the PCR reads. The table includes some 7,500 distinct CDR3 sequences, around 30% detected once. The sample in question was peripheral blood, obtained 60 days after TCRalphabeta/CD19-depleted stem cell transplant. The receptors stem from a boy younger than two who had a stem cell transplant for SCID, so the T cells may come from the graft donor.

By share, this clonotype counts as medium-sized. The chain has TRBV4-1 and TRBJ1-2; a possible D gene is TRBD1 (6 bases). The CDR3 consists of 14 residues. Germline V gene lookup returns CDR1 MGHRA and CDR2 YSYEKL. Deletions cut 1 base from V and 6 bases from J, with 12 bases between. This CDR3 reads CASSQVYRDHGYTF. CDR3 DNA sequence: TGCGCCAGCAGCCAAGTTTACAGGGACCATGGCTACACCTTC.

The chain links TRBV20-1 to TRBJ2-5; either TRBD1 or TRBD2 may supply D (5 bases each). This CDR3 comprises 11 residues. Trimming stripped 5 bases from V and 7 bases from J, with 11 bases between. The germline gives CDR1 DFQATT, CDR2 SNEGSKA (reference sequence). CDR3 coding DNA: TGCAGTGCTTGGGACGGTCGGACCCAGTACTTC. Its translation: CSAWDGRTQYF.

The table lists this clonotype with a few counts. The rearrangement joins TRBV29-1 to TRBJ2-3; no clear D. The ends were cut back, 6 bases at V and 1 base at J, with 17 bases in the middle. This CDR3 comprises 15 residues. Germline CDR1 is SQVTM and CDR2 is ANQGSEA. The CDR3 is CSVGLGGGGTDTQYF. DNA for the CDR3: TGCAGCGTGGGGTTAGGTGGCGGCGGCACAGATACGCAGTATTTT.

The J gene is TRBJ2-5, the V gene TRBV12-3 or TRBV12-4; the D gene is possibly TRBD1 (5 bases). Trimming shortened V by 5 bases and J by 9 bases, and 10 bases separated the two germline ends. The CDR3 sequence is 11 residues long. CDR3 DNA sequence: TGTGCCAGCAGTCTCACCAGGGCCCAGTACTTC. Translation gives CASSLTRAQYF.

This clonotype is deemed medium-sized (0.01 to 0.1%). V is TRBV2 and J is TRBJ1-5; D is unclear. CDR3 size: 15 residues. CDR1 is SNHLY and CDR2 is FYNNEI in the germline V gene. V gave up 4 bases and J gave up 0 bases, with 10 bases separating them. CDR3 loop: CASSVSTISNQPQHF. CDR3 coding DNA: TGTGCCAGCAGTGTGTCCACCATTAGCAATCAGCCCCAGCATTTT.

V and J are TRBV5-1 and TRBJ1-4; D call uncertain. Trimming left V 4 bases short and J 7 bases short, with 20 bases between. CDR1 is SGHRS, CDR2 YFSETQ, per germline. CDR3 length: 16 residues. The CDR3 is CASSASQAQRGEKLFF. Here the CDR3 DNA reads TGCGCCAGCAGCGCCTCACAAGCACAAAGAGGTGAAAAACTGTTTTTT.

Here the CDR3 DNA reads TGTGCCAGCAGTTTAGTTGACAGGCCTCTATCCTACGAGCAGTACTTC. Its translation is CASSLVDRPLSYEQYF. The chain is built from TRBV12-3 or TRBV12-4 and TRBJ2-7, with D perhaps TRBD1 (6 bases). The CDR3 runs 16 residues. The V end was cut by 1 base, the J end by 1 base, with 14 bases between.

The CDR3 protein is CASSKQVPGTQNTEAFF. In DNA form, the CDR3 reads TGTGCCTCCTCCAAGCAGGTCCCTGGGACACAGAACACTGAAGCTTTCTTT. This rearrangement joins TRBV3-1 to TRBJ1-1; D may be TRBD1 (6 bases). This CDR3 has 17 residues. Germline loops: CDR1 LGHDT, CDR2 YNNKEL (reference sequence). Trimming pared 11 bases from V and 1 base from J, leaving 26 bases between.

This clonotype ranks as medium-sized (0.01 to 0.1%). The V call is TRBV21-1, the J call TRBJ2-4; the D call of TRBD1 is as the table states it, not checked on the DNA. TRBV21-1 is flagged as a pseudogene. The CDR3 contains 14 residues. CDR3 region: CASSPRTKKNIQYF. In nucleotides, the CDR3 is TGTGCCAGCAGCCCCCGGACCAAGAAAAACATTCAGTACTTC.

This clonotype is labeled medium-sized (0.01 to 0.1%). The chain is built from TRBV7-2 and TRBJ2-3; 15 nucleotides agree with TRBD2. The CDR3 has 18 amino acids. The J segment lost 1 base and the V segment lost 3 bases, leaving 5 bases of the junction unmatched. In germline, CDR1 is SGHTA, CDR2 FQGNSA. The CDR3 DNA sequence: TGTGCCAGCAGCTTCGGACTAGCGGGGGGGCTGGGCACAGATACGCAGTATTTT. It is translated as CASSFGLAGGLGTDTQYF.

Judged by abundance, this clonotype is medium-sized. The rearrangement joins TRBV11-2 to TRBJ2-7; D gene ambiguous. V was cut by 0 bases and J by 4 bases, with 4 bases left in between. Germline V CDR1 and CDR2: SGHAT, FQNNGV. The CDR3 totals 12 residues. Here the CDR3 DNA reads TGTGCCAGCAGCTTAGAATGGTACGAGCAGTACTTC. Its translation: CASSLEWYEQYF.

This clonotype was found a few times. The rearrangement uses TRBV5-1 and TRBJ2-1; D unresolved. CDR3 length: 14 amino acids. Germline V gene lookup returns CDR1 SGHRS and CDR2 YFSETQ. V was shortened by 0 bases and J by 4 bases, with 8 bases between the two germline ends. DNA for the CDR3: TGCGCCAGCAGCTTGGAAATAGCTTACAATGAGCAGTTCTTC. This sequence encodes CASSLEIAYNEQFF.

The genes are TRBV20-1 and TRBJ1-4; TRBD1 matches 9 bases. The germline V gene has CDR1 DFQATT and CDR2 SNEGSKA (reference sequence). With 5 bases clipped from V and 7 bases from J, the junction kept 5 bases outside the gene matches. The CDR3 has 13 residues. CDR3 in amino acids: CSAHRGQGEKLFF. CDR3 nucleotide sequence: TGCAGTGCTCACAGGGGGCAGGGTGAAAAACTGTTTTTT.

In its sample, this clonotype ranks as large (0.1 to 1%). CDR3 DNA sequence: TGCAGCGTTGTAATCCCCGGGGAGCTGTTTTTT. Protein product: CSVVIPGELFF. The chain has TRBV29-1 and TRBJ2-2, with D hard to call. V dropped 4 bases and J dropped 6 bases, with 6 bases sitting between them. The germline V gene has CDR1 SQVTM and CDR2 ANQGSEA. The CDR3 loop spans 11 amino acids.

There are many counts of this clonotype. The genes are TRBV7-9 and TRBJ2-7; 14 nucleotides line up with TRBD2. CDR3 length: 16 amino acids. Germline CDR1 is SEHNR and CDR2 is FQNEAQ (reference sequence). After removal of 0 bases from V and 3 bases from J, the junction contained 1 base not matched to a gene. CDR3 residues: CASSLAGTSGGYEQYF. CDR3 DNA: TGTGCCAGCAGCTTAGCCGGGACTAGCGGGGGCTACGAGCAGTACTTC.

This clonotype ranks as medium-sized. The chain is built from TRBV27 and TRBJ2-5; 11 positions match TRBD2. The germline gives CDR1 MNHEY, CDR2 SMNVEV (reference sequence). V was clipped by 0 bases and J by 7 bases; unmatched bases: 7. This CDR3 contains 16 residues. In DNA, the CDR3 is TGTGCCAGCAGTTTATCTAGCGGGGGGGCTTGGGGGACCCAGTACTTC. It encodes CASSLSSGGAWGTQYF.

This clonotype is judged medium-sized (0.01 to 0.1%). This chain uses TRBV7-7 with TRBJ2-3, with D tentatively TRBD1 (6 bases). This CDR3 comprises 16 residues. V dropped 5 bases and J dropped 2 bases, with 17 bases sitting between them. The germline gives CDR1 SSHAT, CDR2 FNYEAQ (reference sequence). The CDR3 loop reads CASSDLPAGDTDTQYF. In nucleotides, the CDR3 is TGTGCCAGCAGCGATCTCCCGGCAGGGGACACAGATACGCAGTATTTT.

This clonotype qualifies as medium-sized. The rearrangement joins TRBV20-1 to TRBJ2-3, with TRBD2 identical over 14 bases. CDR3 length: 16 amino acids. Trimming cost V 1 base and J 1 base; bases outside gene matches: 1. The germline V gene has CDR1 DFQATT and CDR2 SNEGSKA (reference sequence). CDR3 residues: CSARGLAGGGTDTQYF. The DNA of the CDR3 is TGCAGTGCTAGAGGACTAGCGGGGGGGGGCACAGATACGCAGTATTTT.

This clonotype was observed once. The rearrangement joins TRBV3-1 to TRBJ2-6, with 8 bases matching TRBD2. CDR1 and CDR2 from the germline V gene are LGHDT and YNNKEL (reference sequence). This CDR3 region has 14 residues. Unmatched junction bases numbered 4, after V lost 4 bases and J lost 8 bases. CDR3: CASSPGTRTNVLTF. The DNA of the CDR3 is TGTGCCAGCAGCCCTGGGACTAGGACCAACGTCCTGACTTTC. Filled out from reference TRBV3-1 and TRBJ2-6, the complete variable domain reads DTAVSQTPKYLVTQMGNDKSIKCEQNLGHDTMYWYKQDSKKFLKIMFSYNNKELIINETVPNRFSPKSPDKAHLNLHINSLELGDSAVYFCASSPGTRTNVLTFGAGSRLTVL.

In its sample, this clonotype was seen many times. The chain has TRBV5-5 and TRBJ2-1; a possible D gene is TRBD2 (5 bases). The CDR3 is made up of 18 amino acids. V lost 3 bases and J lost 5, with 24 bases in between. Germline CDR1 is SGHKS and CDR2 is YYEKEE (reference sequence). CDR3: CASSWSWTGVYGNNEQFF. In DNA form, the CDR3 reads TGTGCCAGCAGCTGGAGTTGGACTGGGGTGTATGGGAACAATGAGCAGTTCTTC.

This clonotype appeared a few times. The chain carries TRBV20-1 and TRBJ2-7; D possibly uses TRBD1 or TRBD2 (5 bases each). Trimming took off 5 bases at V and 5 bases at J, with 19 bases between the two ends. The germline V gene has CDR1 DFQATT and CDR2 SNEGSKA (reference sequence). The CDR3 extends over 14 amino acids. CDR3 amino acids: CSARRDAVRDEQYF. CDR3 DNA sequence: TGCAGTGCTCGCCGGGACGCAGTTAGGGACGAGCAGTACTTC.

In this sample, this clonotype is medium-sized. The chain uses TRBV21-1 and TRBJ1-5; the table's D call, TRBD1, has no DNA check behind it. TRBV21-1 is annotated as a pseudogene. This CDR3 comprises 17 residues. The CDR3 loop reads CASGVRWGQRSNQPQHF. CDR3 nucleotide sequence: TGTGCCAGCGGGGTTCGGTGGGGACAGAGGTCCAATCAGCCCCAGCATTTT.

CDR3 region: CASTKGLAGPLPPDTQYF. The CDR3 nucleotides read TGTGCCAGCACCAAGGGACTAGCGGGACCTCTCCCACCAGATACGCAGTATTTT. The rearrangement links TRBV12-3 or TRBV12-4 to TRBJ2-3; 13 bases map to TRBD2. The J segment lost 4 bases and the V segment lost 7 bases, leaving 14 bases of the junction unmatched. The CDR3 consists of 18 residues.

The chain joins TRBV29-1 to TRBJ1-2; possible D gene TRBD1, 6 bases. Germline loops: CDR1 SQVTM, CDR2 ANQGSEA. V lost 7 bases, J lost 2 bases, and 11 bases lay in between. This CDR3 has 12 residues. DNA for the CDR3: TGCAGCGCCGGGACATCGAACTATGGCTACACCTTC. This encodes CSAGTSNYGYTF.

In this sample, this clonotype is medium-sized. The rearrangement uses TRBV15 and TRBJ1-3; no reliable D call. The CDR3 covers 15 residues. Trimming removed 5 bases from V and 3 bases from J, with 14 bases in between. Germline CDR1 reads LNHNV; CDR2 reads YYDKDF (reference sequence). The CDR3 nucleotides are TGTGCCACCAGCCGCCCACGGGGAGGTGGAAACACCATATATTTT. The encoded protein is CATSRPRGGGNTIYF.

Ten or more counts support this clonotype. This chain links TRBV18 with TRBJ1-1; a possible D gene is TRBD1 (5 bases). Trimming left V 3 bases short and J 6 bases short, with 11 bases between. In germline, CDR1 is KGHSH, CDR2 LQKENI. This CDR3 is 13 amino acids long. The CDR3: CASSPRTTAEAFF. The DNA for the CDR3 is TGTGCCAGCTCACCCAGGACAACGGCTGAAGCTTTCTTT. The full variable domain, in which reference TRBV18 and TRBJ1-1 provide the parts outside the CDR3, is NAGVMQNPRHLVRRRGQEARLRCSPMKGHSHVYWYRQLPEEGLKFMVYLQKENIIDESGMPKERFSAEFPKEGPSILRIQQVVRGDSAAYFCASSPRTTAEAFFGQGTRLTVV.

The chain is built from TRBV5-1 and TRBJ2-3, with TRBD2 as a possible D gene (6 bases). This CDR3 is 15 amino acids long. Germline CDR1 SGHRS, CDR2 YFSETQ. The V end lost 4 bases, the J end lost 5 bases, and 17 bases lay between the germline ends. In nucleotides, the CDR3 is TGCGCCAGCAGCAAGCCCCGGGAGTCCGTAGATACGCAGTATTTT. Protein sequence: CASSKPRESVDTQYF.

The chain has TRBV23-1 and TRBJ1-2; the match to TRBD1 covers 8 bases. TRBV23-1 is reported as an ORF; its role is uncertain. This CDR3 has 14 amino acids. J was trimmed by 4 bases and V by 6 bases; bases with no gene match: 7. The CDR3 nucleotides read TGCGCCAGCAGCTCCGGGACAGGAATCTATGGCTACACCTTC. Its translation: CASSSGTGIYGYTF.

This clonotype was seen ten or more times. Here the CDR3 reads CASSLALMGKGNYEQYF. CDR3 DNA: TGTGCCAGCAGCTTAGCGCTCATGGGCAAAGGAAACTACGAGCAGTACTTC. The V and J genes are TRBV7-9 and TRBJ2-7; D unresolved. Trimming took 0 bases from V and 3 from J, leaving 18 bases between them. The length of the CDR3 is 17 residues. Germline values: CDR1 SEHNR, CDR2 FQNEAQ (reference sequence).

This clonotype showed up just a few times. The CDR3 nucleotides are TGCAGCGTTGATGAACAGGGGGGAAACATTCAGTACTTC. Residues: CSVDEQGGNIQYF. This chain uses TRBV29-1 with TRBJ2-4, with 8 bases lining up with TRBD1. Germline CDR1 is SQVTM and CDR2 is ANQGSEA. J gave up 6 bases and V 3 bases, and 4 bases lay outside the gene matches. The CDR3 length is 13 residues.